This T cell receptor beta chain is from a study of beta chain features in type 1 diabetes. Study-wide points: TCRB rearrangement may or may not be influenced by HLA type; here this remained unresolved.

Comment on this clone: Its antigen is unknown.

The authors reverse transcribed all of the isolated RNA, so sequencing captured expressed TCRB transcripts. TCRdb's copy holds only in-frame clones and misses some; the assay was immunoSEQ multiplex PCR. The sample includes about 900,000 clones, roughly 15% of them seen just once. The TCR comes from a woman aged 18-29 years in good health. Input material: naive CD4+ T cells from blood.

In DNA, the CDR3 is TGTGCCAGTAGTCTACGAGCGGGGACAGATACGCAGTATTTT. Its translation is CASSLRAGTDTQYF. The chain carries TRBV19 and TRBJ2-3, with TRBD2 matching over 7 bases. The V gene end was trimmed by 5 bases and the J gene end by 3 bases; junction bases not matched to a gene: 5. Germline CDR1 and CDR2: LNHDA and SQIVND (reference sequence). The CDR3 loop spans 14 amino acids.